This T cell receptor (beta chain) was documented in a study of regulatory T cells in long-lasting Graves disease. V dropped 1 base and J dropped 4; count of bases not matched to a gene: 13. The CDR3 has 19 residues. Germline CDR1 and CDR2: SGHNT and YYREEE (reference sequence). Sample time point: persistent/refractory GD, antithyroid drugs over 5 years with positive TRAb. After RNA was extracted from PBMCs, the TCR library was made from it. The authors built TCR beta libraries using iRepertoire HTBI primers and Arm-PCR of CDR3 regions. TCRdb reanalysed the multiplex PCR reads using MiXCR and keeps one entry per CDR3 protein. The sample yields approximately 290,000 distinct CDR3 sequences, roughly 21% seen once.

The clonotype originates from a female donor with Graves disease. The genes are TRBV5-4 and TRBJ2-6; TRBD1 agrees at 8 bases. The sequences come from peripheral blood mononuclear cells (PBMCs), collected when the disease was refractory, from a patient treated with antithyroid drugs. The CDR3 DNA reads TGTGCCAGCAGCTTGCCGGCAGGGGGCCAACCGGGAGGGGCCAACGTCCTGACTTTC. Its translation is CASSLPAGGQPGGANVLTF.